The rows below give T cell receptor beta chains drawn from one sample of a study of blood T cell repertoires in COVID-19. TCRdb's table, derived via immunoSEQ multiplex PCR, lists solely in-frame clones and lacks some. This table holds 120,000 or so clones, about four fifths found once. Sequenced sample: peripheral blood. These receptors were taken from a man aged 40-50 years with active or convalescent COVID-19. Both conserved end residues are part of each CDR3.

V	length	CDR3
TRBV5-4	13	CASRPDRTYGYTF
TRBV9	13	CASSVAPSYGYTF
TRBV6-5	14	CASSYEAVGNTIYF
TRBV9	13	CASSGAFHNEQFF
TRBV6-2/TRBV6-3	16	CASSSSGGRSNQPQHF
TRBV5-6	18	CASSLGDRGGFSGNTIYF
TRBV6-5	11	CASSPGDEQYF
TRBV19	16	CASSAPGQGVFTEAFF
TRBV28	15	CASSSAGASSYEQYF
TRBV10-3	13	CAILGEGPTEAFF
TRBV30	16	CAWSAGTGILGQPQHF
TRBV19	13	CASKTAPNQPQHF
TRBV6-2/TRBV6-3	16	CASSYSRDRVGNEQFF
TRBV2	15	CASSMGQGRAGELFF
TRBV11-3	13	CASSLLTGYEQYF
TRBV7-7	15	CASSPRGLNTGELFF
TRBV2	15	CASSGGGLAKNIQYF
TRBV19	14	CASSRQGVQTEAFF
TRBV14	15	CASSQEEGGRTEQYF
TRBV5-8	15	CASSRGRNSGNTIYF
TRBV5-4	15	CASSLVGWGEGEQFF
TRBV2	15	CASRIPGQTNTEAFF
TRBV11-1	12	CASSLEGETQYF
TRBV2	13	CAARDSINQPQHF
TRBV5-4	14	CASSRSSAYNEQFF
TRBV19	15	CASSIGAGVGETQYF
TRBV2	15	CASSDGTGNSYEQYF
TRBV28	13	CASGVGQGHGYTF
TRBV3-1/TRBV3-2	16	CASSQPLAGGRYEQYF
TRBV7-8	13	CASSLSGSYEQYF
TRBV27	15	CASSLGAGGVNEAFF
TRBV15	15	CATSRERQGFYEQYF
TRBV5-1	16	CASSLGSSGVYNEQFF
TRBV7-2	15	CASSPTPVRGETQYF
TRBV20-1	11	CSASSGHQQYF
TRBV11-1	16	CASSSEGSGVTDTQYF
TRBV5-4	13	CASSSRGTDTQYF